Presented here are 23 T cell receptor beta chains from one specimen sequenced in a study of cytomegalovirus exposure and HLA in healthy donors. The PCR employed 60 Vbeta primers together with 13 Jbeta primers. Generated by immunoSEQ multiplex PCR, the TCRdb table keeps only in-frame clones and is missing some. The data show 150,000 to 200,000 clones, with about 59% seen just once and roughly 2.9% held by the top ten. The sample taken for sequencing was PBMCs. These receptor sequences come from a man aged 35-49 years in good health and CMV-seronegative.

The chain joins TRBV5-4 to TRBJ2-1; 14 bases line up with TRBD2. Germline V lookup: CDR1 SGHNT, CDR2 YYREEE (reference sequence). V lost 3 bases and J lost 9; bases outside the gene matches: 5. The CDR3 totals 15 residues. The CDR3 DNA reads TGTGCCAGCAGCTCGACTAGCGGGGGGGCGGGTGAGCAGTTCTTC. Translated: CASSSTSGGAGEQFF.

The chain links TRBV6-1 to TRBJ2-1; D is possibly TRBD1 (6 bases). V was cut by 5 bases and J by 5 bases, with 16 bases left in between. Germline V lookup: CDR1 MNHNS, CDR2 SASEGT. The CDR3 consists of 15 residues. The CDR3 loop is CASSPDRSNDNEQFF. DNA for the CDR3: TGTGCCAGCAGTCCCGACAGGTCGAATGACAATGAGCAGTTCTTC.

This clone showed up just a few times. The rearrangement joins TRBV4-1 to TRBJ1-1, with D uncertain. The CDR3 has 14 residues. Per germline, CDR1 MGHRA and CDR2 YSYEKL. V was clipped by 1 base and J by 10 bases, with 16 bases between them. DNA of the CDR3: TGCGCCAGCAGCCAAGGCGACCGAGATACGGGAGCTTTCTTT. Translated: CASSQGDRDTGAFF.

This rearrangement joins TRBV2 to TRBJ2-3; the match to TRBD2 covers 8 bases. Trimming removed 7 bases from V and 2 bases from J; junction bases left unmatched: 8. The length of the CDR3 is 15 residues. Germline lookup yields CDR1 SNHLY and CDR2 FYNNEI. CDR3 sequence reads: CASKVLAADTDTQYF. In DNA, the CDR3 is TGTGCCAGCAAAGTACTAGCGGCCGACACAGATACGCAGTATTTT.

The V call is TRBV6-5, the J call TRBJ1-5; maybe TRBD1 (5 bases). V was pared by 4 bases and J by 0 bases, with 10 bases between. The CDR3 is 15 residues long. Germline V gene sequence: CDR1 MNHEY, CDR2 SVGAGI. In DNA, the CDR3 is TGTGCCAGCAGTTTCGTACAGGATAGCAATCAGCCCCAGCATTTT. This gives the protein CASSFVQDSNQPQHF.

The gene calls are TRBV7-2 and TRBJ1-5; TRBD1 might be the D (6 bases). The V and J ends lost 5 bases and 4 bases respectively, with 15 bases between them. Germline CDR1 reads SGHTA; CDR2 reads FQGNSA. The CDR3 is 15 residues long. DNA for the CDR3: TGTGCCAGCAGCCCCGGCAGGGGTAGGAATCAGCCCCAGCATTTT. Translated, it gives CASSPGRGRNQPQHF. The whole variable domain, filled in from reference TRBV7-2 and TRBJ1-5, reads GAGVSQSPSNKVTEKGKDVELRCDPISGHTALYWYRQSLGQGLEFLIYFQGNSAPDKSGLPSDRFSAERTGGSVSTLTIQRTQQEDSAVYLCASSPGRGRNQPQHFGDGTRLSIL.

This clone was counted between two and nine times. CDR3: CASSVTGIGRDGYTF. Here the CDR3 DNA reads TGTGCCAGCAGTGTAACGGGGATTGGAAGGGATGGCTACACCTTC. The chain recombines TRBV6-5 with TRBJ1-2; D unclear. Looked up from germline, CDR1 is MNHEY and CDR2 is SVGAGI. CDR3 length equals 15 residues. V lost 5 bases, J lost 6 bases, and 19 bases lay in between.

The CDR3 is CASSSVRGQHLLMNTEAFF. CDR3 nucleotide sequence: TGCGCCAGCAGCTCAGTGCGGGGCCAGCACTTACTTATGAACACTGAAGCTTTCTTT. This chain links TRBV5-1 with TRBJ1-1, with a tentative D call TRBD1 (5 bases). The CDR3 loop spans 19 amino acids. Per the germline V gene, CDR1 is SGHRS and CDR2 is YFSETQ. V lost 3 bases and J lost 0, with 24 bases in between.

The rearrangement joins TRBV7-2 to TRBJ1-5; 10 bases fit TRBD1. Germline-derived CDR1 and CDR2 are SGHTA and FQGNSA. CDR3 length: 19 residues. The junction had 13 bases not matched to a gene; V was cut back by 5 bases and J by 0 bases. For the CDR3, the DNA is TGTGCCAGCAGCCGACGTCCCGGGACAGGGGAACATAGCAATCAGCCCCAGCATTTT. Translating it yields CASSRRPGTGEHSNQPQHF.

This clone appeared once. This sequence joins TRBV6-1 and TRBJ1-2; D ambiguous. The CDR3 covers 14 residues. Germline V gives CDR1 MNHNS, CDR2 SASEGT. V lost 4 bases and J lost 0, with 9 bases in between. The CDR3 sequence: CASSVNRANYGYTF. CDR3 in DNA: TGTGCCAGCAGTGTGAACAGAGCTAACTATGGCTACACCTTC.

This sequence joins TRBV7-6 and TRBJ2-3; no clear D gene. CDR1 SGHVS and CDR2 FNYEAQ come from the germline V gene. The CDR3 runs 13 residues. Trimming cost V 1 base and J 6 bases, with 8 bases left between them. CDR3 residues: CASSLGMRDTQYF. In DNA, the CDR3 is TGTGCCAGCAGCTTAGGGATGCGGGATACGCAGTATTTT.

V and J are TRBV5-5 and TRBJ1-2, with 9 bases matching TRBD1. Trimming removed 4 bases from V and 4 bases from J; junction bases left unmatched: 11. The CDR3 runs to 16 residues. Germline V gene lookup returns CDR1 SGHKS and CDR2 YYEKEE (reference sequence). The DNA for the CDR3 is TGTGCCAGCAGCCGCCCCGGACAGGGGCCGGCCTATGGCTACACCTTC. Translated, it gives CASSRPGQGPAYGYTF.

In the case of this clone: An end of the junction differs from the germline gene, which may be a read error. CDR3 residues: CASSLAASGTYNEQFF. The CDR3 DNA is TGTGCTAGCAGCTTAGCGGCTAGCGGTACCTACAATGAGCAGTTCTTC. V usage is TRBV7-7 and J usage is TRBJ2-1; 7 nucleotides align to TRBD2. Germline CDR1 SSHAT, CDR2 FNYEAQ (reference sequence). There are 16 residues in the CDR3. The variable domain in full, completed from reference TRBV7-7 and TRBJ2-1, reads GAGVSQSPRYKVTKRGQDVTLRCDPISSHATLYWYQQALGQGPEFLTYFNYEAQPDKSGLPSDRFSAERPEGSISTLTIQRTEQRDSAMYRCASSLAASGTYNEQFFGPGTRLTVL.

V usage is TRBV7-2 and J usage is TRBJ1-1; 9 bases map to TRBD1. The V gene end was trimmed by 5 bases and the J gene end by 6 bases; junction bases not matched to a gene: 7. The CDR3 is 14 residues long. The germline V gene has CDR1 SGHTA and CDR2 FQGNSA. The CDR3 DNA reads as TGTGCCAGCAGCGTACAGGGGGCTTGGGCTGAAGCTTTCTTT. It is translated as CASSVQGAWAEAFF. Together with reference TRBV7-2 and TRBJ1-1, the CDR3 gives the full variable domain: GAGVSQSPSNKVTEKGKDVELRCDPISGHTALYWYRQSLGQGLEFLIYFQGNSAPDKSGLPSDRFSAERTGGSVSTLTIQRTQQEDSAVYLCASSVQGAWAEAFFGQGTRLTVV.

The DNA for the CDR3 is TGCGCCAGCAGCTTGGCAGGGGGCGGACAGCCCCAGCATTTT. It codes for CASSLAGGGQPQHF. This sequence joins TRBV5-1 and TRBJ1-5, with 8 bases identical to TRBD1. CDR3 length equals 14 residues. CDR1 and CDR2 (germline): SGHRS, YFSETQ. V lost 0 bases, J lost 7 bases, and 3 bases stayed unmatched.

The genes are TRBV28 and TRBJ1-3; D possibly corresponds to TRBD1 (5 bases). Germline assignment: CDR1 MDHEN and CDR2 SYDVKM. The CDR3 has 14 residues. Trimming pared 6 bases from V and 0 bases from J, leaving 9 bases between. This chain's CDR3 is CASREGVSGNTIYF. The CDR3 nucleotides read TGTGCCAGCAGAGAAGGGGTCTCTGGAAACACCATATATTTT.

DNA of the CDR3: TGTGCCAGTAGTATATTGGGACAGGGTAATCAGCCCCAGCATTTT. Its translation: CASSILGQGNQPQHF. The chain has TRBV19 and TRBJ1-5; 9 nucleotides match TRBD1. V was clipped by 2 bases and J by 4 bases; unmatched bases: 3. This CDR3 region has 15 residues. Per germline, CDR1 LNHDA and CDR2 SQIVND (reference sequence).

The chain has TRBV2 and TRBJ2-5; 7 nucleotides line up with TRBD1. The CDR3 loop spans 13 amino acids. The germline V gene has CDR1 SNHLY and CDR2 FYNNEI. Unmatched junction bases numbered 10, after V lost 4 bases and J lost 11 bases. CDR3 nucleotides: TGTGCCAGCAGTGGGGACAGTGAAATGGAGCAGTACTTC. Translated, it gives CASSGDSEMEQYF.

The chain recombines TRBV6-5 with TRBJ1-1; D is unresolved. The CDR3 sequence is 9 residues long. Germline CDR1 reads MNHEY; CDR2 reads SVGAGI. Between the trimmed V and J ends, which lost 7 bases and 7 bases, there was a span of 4 bases. The CDR3: CASTYEAFF. DNA of the CDR3: TGTGCCAGCACCTATGAAGCTTTCTTT.

The rearrangement links TRBV6-1 to TRBJ2-7; perhaps TRBD1 as D (6 bases). In germline, CDR1 is MNHNS, CDR2 SASEGT. V shed 4 bases and J shed 4 bases, with 8 bases lying between them. The CDR3 has 12 residues. The CDR3 DNA reads TGTGCCAGCAGTGTCGGACAGTACGAGCAGTACTTC. It translates to CASSVGQYEQYF.

The rearrangement uses TRBV5-1 and TRBJ2-7; D is uncertain. The ends were cut back, 6 bases at V and 2 bases at J, with 15 bases in the middle. Germline CDR1 is SGHRS and CDR2 is YFSETQ. CDR3 length: 14 residues. CDR3 sequence (DNA): TGCGCCAGCACCGCGGCCCAAACCCCCTACGAGCAGTACTTC. It translates to CASTAAQTPYEQYF.

J is TRBJ2-3 and V is TRBV6-1; tentatively, D is TRBD1 (5 bases). Germline-derived CDR1 and CDR2 are MNHNS and SASEGT. The germline V and J ends were trimmed by 4 bases and 2 bases, with 7 bases remaining between them. This CDR3 comprises 13 residues. The CDR3 nucleotides are TGTGCCAGCAGTGGACAGTACACAGATACGCAGTATTTT. It translates to CASSGQYTDTQYF.

The chain combines TRBV5-6 with TRBJ1-4; 7 bases line up with TRBD1. The CDR3 extends over 16 amino acids. Germline V gene sequence: CDR1 SGHDT, CDR2 YYEEEE. The trim removed 4 bases at V and 2 bases at J, leaving 8 bases unmatched. CDR3: CASSPIGGGTNEKLFF. CDR3 nucleotide sequence: TGTGCCAGCAGCCCCATTGGAGGGGGCACTAATGAAAAACTGTTTTTT.